The 20 T cell receptor beta chains in this list originate from one sample, sequenced in a study of cytomegalovirus exposure and HLA in healthy donors. Both 60 Vbeta primers and 13 Jbeta primers went into the PCR. Assay used: immunoSEQ multiplex PCR; TCRdb lists only in-frame clones, some missing. The sample holds about 150,000 clones, around 10% seen once. The specimen was PBMCs. These receptor sequences come from a male donor in good health and CMV-seronegative.

This clone was seen more than once but under ten times. V and J are TRBV7-9 and TRBJ2-1; D might be TRBD1 (5 bases). Germline V gene sequence: CDR1 SEHNR, CDR2 FQNEAQ (reference sequence). Trimming left V 1 base short and J 7 bases short, with 11 bases between. The CDR3 extends over 14 amino acids. The DNA for the CDR3 is TGTGCCAGCAGCTTAGGTAGGCAGGGAAATGAGCAGTTCTTC. Protein: CASSLGRQGNEQFF.

DNA of the CDR3: TGTGCCAGCAGCCAAACTAGCGGAGCCTACGAGCAGTACTTC. It specifies CASSQTSGAYEQYF. The chain employs TRBV4-2 and TRBJ2-7; 8 nucleotides line up with TRBD2. The CDR3 contains 14 residues. The ends lost 2 bases at V and 2 bases at J; junction bases unmatched: 2. Germline V gene lookup returns CDR1 LGHNA and CDR2 YNFKEQ.

This clone occurred a few times. This sequence joins TRBV4-1 and TRBJ2-1; 9 nucleotides match TRBD2. The V gene's germline CDR1 is MGHRA and CDR2 YSYEKL. This CDR3 contains 16 residues. The V gene end was trimmed by 1 base and the J gene end by 10 bases; junction bases not matched to a gene: 11. As DNA, the CDR3 is TGCGCCAGCAGCCAAGTGAGGCGGGGGGGCCTGGGGGAGCAGTTCTTC. This encodes CASSQVRRGGLGEQFF.

The table lists this clone with a few counts. This CDR3 reads CASSPRTGGHEQYF. CDR3 DNA sequence: TGCGCCAGCAGCCCCCGGACAGGGGGTCACGAGCAGTACTTC. The chain carries TRBV4-1 and TRBJ2-7, with 10 bases lining up with TRBD1. Trimming at V came to 4 bases and at J to 5 bases, leaving 5 bases not matched to a gene. This CDR3 is 14 amino acids long. Looked up from germline, CDR1 is MGHRA and CDR2 is YSYEKL.

V is TRBV5-6 and J is TRBJ1-5, with TRBD1 matching 8 bases. The CDR3 sequence is 16 residues long. V lost 4 bases to trimming and J lost 2 bases; unmatched junction nucleotides: 8. Germline CDR1 is SGHDT and CDR2 is YYEEEE. In DNA form, the CDR3 reads TGTGCCAGCAGCGTGCGGACAGGGAGAGGCAATCAGCCCCAGCATTTT. Amino acid sequence: CASSVRTGRGNQPQHF.

The rearrangement joins TRBV2 to TRBJ1-4; D not resolved. Germline lookup yields CDR1 SNHLY and CDR2 FYNNEI. This CDR3 has 15 amino acids. V dropped 6 bases and J dropped 0 bases, with 11 bases sitting between them. The DNA for the CDR3 is TGTGCCAGCAGCGGGGATCTTCCAACTAATGAAAAACTGTTTTTT. This codes for CASSGDLPTNEKLFF.

This clone was observed a few times. The chain carries TRBV29-1 and TRBJ2-2; 8 bases are shared with TRBD1. CDR1 SQVTM and CDR2 ANQGSEA come from the germline V gene. The CDR3 is 16 residues long. V shed 5 bases, J shed 4 bases, and the junction held 12 bases outside the gene matches. In nucleotides, the CDR3 is TGCAGCGTTAACAGGGGGACTTCTCACGGCACCGGGGAGCTGTTTTTT. This sequence encodes CSVNRGTSHGTGELFF.

The chain joins TRBV28 to TRBJ1-5; 8 bases align to TRBD1. V was clipped by 8 bases and J by 4 bases; unmatched bases: 10. The CDR3 spans 15 residues. Germline-derived CDR1 and CDR2 are MDHEN and SYDVKM. In nucleotides, the CDR3 is TGTGCCAGCCGGGAAGCAGGGGGCCTAAATCAGCCCCAGCATTTT. Amino acid sequence: CASREAGGLNQPQHF.

In its sample, this clone was seen a few times. The chain has TRBV27 and TRBJ2-3, with 7 nucleotides matching TRBD2. Germline CDR1 and CDR2: MNHEY and SMNVEV (reference sequence). The CDR3 has 14 residues. The V and J ends lost 4 bases and 4 bases, in that order; junction bases with no gene match: 5. CDR3 sequence: CASSYGLDPDTQYF. CDR3 nucleotide sequence: TGTGCCAGCAGTTATGGACTAGATCCAGATACGCAGTATTTT.

This clone was counted between two and nine times. The V call is TRBV4-3, the J call TRBJ2-1, with unresolved D. Germline CDR1 and CDR2: LGHNA and YSLEER. The length of the CDR3 is 18 residues. Trimming took 2 bases from V and 0 from J, leaving 17 bases between them. The CDR3 DNA reads TGCGCCAGCAGCCAACGCCTTGAGTTCGTGAGCTCCTACAATGAGCAGTTCTTC. Translation: CASSQRLEFVSSYNEQFF.

This chain connects TRBV7-2 to TRBJ1-3; TRBD1 might be the D (6 bases). Germline CDR1 and CDR2: SGHTA and FQGNSA. V lost 8 bases and J lost 0, with 20 bases in between. The CDR3 runs 17 residues. The CDR3 DNA reads TGTGCCAGCGGGGGCATCCTATACGGGAACTCTGGAAACACCATATATTTT. This encodes CASGGILYGNSGNTIYF.

In its sample, this clone was seen a few times. This specimen includes other DNA sequences encoding the same CDR3. J is TRBJ1-1 and V is TRBV2; no definite D call. CDR1 is SNHLY and CDR2 is FYNNEI in the germline V gene. Trimming took 0 bases from V and 5 from J, leaving 7 bases between them. The length of the CDR3 is 13 residues. The CDR3 sequence is CASSEARGTEAFF. The CDR3 region has the DNA TGTGCCAGCAGTGAAGCGAGAGGGACTGAAGCTTTCTTT.

The chain is built from TRBV5-1 and TRBJ2-7, with 8 positions matching TRBD1. Germline V gene sequence: CDR1 SGHRS, CDR2 YFSETQ. The junction had 11 bases not matched to a gene; V was cut back by 4 bases and J by 5 bases. CDR3 length: 15 residues. The CDR3 sequence is CASSTRPDRDHEQYF. For the CDR3, the DNA is TGCGCCAGCAGCACCCGCCCGGACAGGGACCACGAGCAGTACTTC.

This clone showed up just a few times. V gene TRBV7-3 combines with J gene TRBJ2-7; 9 nucleotides align to TRBD2. V shed 1 base and J 6 bases; nucleotides not matched to a gene: 22. The CDR3 consists of 20 residues. From germline, CDR1 is SGHTA and CDR2 FQGTGA. The DNA for the CDR3 is TGTGCCAGCAGCTTAAGGTTGACAATCAGTACGCGGGAGGGCCAGGTCGAGCAGTACTTC. The encoded protein is CASSLRLTISTREGQVEQYF.

The V and J genes are TRBV19 and TRBJ1-5; 10 nucleotides align to TRBD1. V lost 7 bases and J lost 4; bases outside the gene matches: 7. CDR1 is LNHDA, CDR2 SQIVND, per germline (reference sequence). CDR3 length: 15 residues. The CDR3 coding sequence is TGTGCCAGTACATTGTGGACAGGGGGGAATCAGCCCCAGCATTTT. Residues: CASTLWTGGNQPQHF.

V usage is TRBV5-1 and J usage is TRBJ2-1; 10 positions match TRBD1. The germline CDR1 and CDR2 sequences are SGHRS and YFSETQ. The length of the CDR3 is 16 residues. The V and J ends lost 4 bases and 4 bases, in that order; junction bases with no gene match: 8. In DNA form, the CDR3 reads TGCGCCAGCAGCGCAGCCCCGGGACAGGGGTACAATGAGCAGTTCTTC. Residues: CASSAAPGQGYNEQFF. The full variable domain, in which reference TRBV5-1 and TRBJ2-1 provide the parts outside the CDR3, is KAGVTQTPRYLIKTRGQQVTLSCSPISGHRSVSWYQQTPGQGLQFLFEYFSETQRNKGNFPGRFSGRQFSNSRSEMNVSTLELGDSALYLCASSAAPGQGYNEQFFGPGTRLTVL.

This clone was found a few times. The chain combines TRBV2 with TRBJ1-4; 9 positions match TRBD1. The V gene end was trimmed by 6 bases and the J gene end by 7 bases; junction bases not matched to a gene: 6. CDR1 is SNHLY, CDR2 FYNNEI, per germline. This CDR3 is built from 14 residues. The DNA of the CDR3 is TGTGCCAGCAGCCGCCGGGACAGGGTTGAAAAACTGTTTTTT. Its protein is CASSRRDRVEKLFF.

This rearrangement joins TRBV4-3 to TRBJ1-2, with D possibly TRBD1 on 5 matching bases. Germline-derived CDR1 and CDR2 are LGHNA and YSLEER. The CDR3 extends over 13 amino acids. V lost 2 bases, J lost 9 bases, and 13 bases lay in between. The CDR3 region has the DNA TGCGCCAGCAGCCAAAAGGGGAGGGTTAGCTACACCTTC. It yields the protein CASSQKGRVSYTF.

This clone was counted between two and nine times. This sequence joins TRBV5-1 and TRBJ1-5, with D perhaps TRBD1 (6 bases). The V end lost 0 bases, the J end lost 5 bases, and 12 bases lay between the germline ends. CDR1 and CDR2 from the germline V gene are SGHRS and YFSETQ. The CDR3 is 15 amino acids. The CDR3 DNA reads TGCGCCAGCAGCTTGGGGTTAGGGGGGGATCAGCCCCAGCATTTT. Encoded protein: CASSLGLGGDQPQHF.

The chain combines TRBV5-1 with TRBJ2-7, with D possibly TRBD2 on 6 matching bases. The CDR3 is 14 residues long. The V and J ends lost 5 bases and 3 bases respectively, with 15 bases between them. Germline lookup yields CDR1 SGHRS and CDR2 YFSETQ. CDR3 coding DNA: TGCGCCAGCAGTGGAACCGGGAGAGACTACGAGCAGTACTTC. This gives the protein CASSGTGRDYEQYF.